This TCR beta chain was profiled in a study of cytomegalovirus exposure and HLA in healthy donors. Concerning this clone: Its specificity is unknown.

Notes on the study in general: The CMV antigen specificity of a few CMV-associated chains was confirmed through in vitro analysis. The classifier reportedly diagnosed cytomegalovirus status with high specificity and sensitivity.

Germline CDR1 and CDR2: SGDLS and YYNGEE. V lost 5 bases and J lost 0; bases outside the gene matches: 5. The CDR3 is made up of 15 amino acids. TCRdb keeps only in-frame clones here, not all; method: immunoSEQ multiplex PCR. The table records about 160,000 clones, 85% of them present only once. The material sequenced was PBMCs. V is TRBV9 and J is TRBJ1-3, with TRBD1 identical over 7 bases. This TCR came from a young man in good health and CMV-seropositive. The CDR3 region has the DNA TGTGCCAGCAGTTTGGGACAGATCTCTGGAAACACCATATATTTT. Translating gives CASSLGQISGNTIYF.